The entry below describes one T cell receptor (beta chain). The data derive from a study of shared clonotypes between healthy human individuals. Study in general: Every donor yielded three CD4 naive, three CD4 memory, two CD8 naive and one CD8 memory plate.

Selected positively for CCR7 and CD45RO-negative, naive CD8 cells excluded terminally differentiated effector memory CD45RA+ cells. Trimming removed 7 bases from V and 7 bases from J, with 13 bases in between. CDR3 size: 12 residues. Germline V gene sequence: CDR1 MDHEN, CDR2 SYDVKM. The deep-level immunoSEQ assay was used. This table comes from immunoSEQ multiplex PCR, and its TCRdb copy is limited to in-frame clones, with some not included. The table shows about 700,000 clones, with 92% occurring only once. This sequence joins TRBV28 and TRBJ1-2; D uncertain. This TCR was sampled from a young man in good health. Sample: naive CD8+ T cells sorted from blood. The CDR3 region is CASIGPLGGYTF. DNA for the CDR3: TGTGCCAGCATAGGTCCCCTGGGTGGCTACACCTTC.